Below are 5 T cell receptor beta chains sequenced from a single sample in a study of blood T cell repertoires in COVID-19 (dated by TCRdb to the early 2020s). The method was the immunoSEQ multiplex PCR assay. TCRdb holds this immuneACCESS table with in-frame rearrangements only. Some clones are missing; in checked studies, unresolved V genes explain under half, and the rest has no known cause. In all, the sample holds some 80,000 clones, and 81% of those were seen once. Around 40% of the sample rests with the top ten. Sequencing was carried out using peripheral blood. These receptors all stem from an elderly man with acute or convalescent COVID-19.

This clone was observed a single time. The chain recombines TRBV5-1 with TRBJ1-2; D may be TRBD1 (5 bases). V dropped 4 bases and J dropped 5 bases, with 15 bases sitting between them. CDR1 is SGHRS, CDR2 YFSETQ, per germline. The CDR3 consists of 14 residues. DNA of the CDR3: TGCGCCAGCAGCCGTGACACAGGATTGTATGGCTACACCTTC. Amino acids: CASSRDTGLYGYTF.

This clone was observed at least ten times. The V call is TRBV7-3, the J call TRBJ1-1; 7 bases are shared with TRBD1. Germline CDR1 SGHTA, CDR2 FQGTGA. V was clipped by 3 bases and J by 1 base; unmatched bases: 2. The CDR3 is made up of 14 amino acids. CDR3 nucleotide sequence: TGTGCCAGCAGCTTGGGACAGACGAACACTGAAGCTTTCTTT. Translated: CASSLGQTNTEAFF.

This clone was detected a few times. The chain combines TRBV5-1 with TRBJ1-2, with a weak D call TRBD1 (5 bases). The germline V gene has CDR1 SGHRS and CDR2 YFSETQ. This CDR3 has 14 amino acids. Trimming removed 0 bases from V and 6 bases from J, with 12 bases in between. The CDR3 coding sequence is TGCGCCAGCAGCTTGGCTTTCCAGGGTGATGGCTACACCTTC. Protein: CASSLAFQGDGYTF. The variable domain in full, completed from reference TRBV5-1 and TRBJ1-2, reads KAGVTQTPRYLIKTRGQQVTLSCSPISGHRSVSWYQQTPGQGLQFLFEYFSETQRNKGNFPGRFSGRQFSNSRSEMNVSTLELGDSALYLCASSLAFQGDGYTFGSGTRLTVV.

The chain combines TRBV19 with TRBJ2-7; the match to TRBD2 covers 9 bases. This CDR3 spans 17 amino acids. V lost 1 base, J lost 1 base, and 8 bases stayed unmatched. CDR1 is LNHDA and CDR2 is SQIVND in the germline V gene (reference sequence). As DNA, the CDR3 is TGTGCCAGTAGTATAGTATCTGGCGGGAGGGCGTCCTACGAGCAGTACTTC. Translation gives CASSIVSGGRASYEQYF.

J is TRBJ2-2 and V is TRBV29-1; possibly TRBD2 for D (5 bases). The germline V gene encodes CDR1 SQVTM and CDR2 ANQGSEA. Trimming stripped 5 bases from V and 1 base from J, with 11 bases between. The CDR3 has 14 residues. CDR3 nucleotides: TGCAGCGTTATAGAGCGGTTGAACACCGGGGAGCTGTTTTTT. Protein: CSVIERLNTGELFF.